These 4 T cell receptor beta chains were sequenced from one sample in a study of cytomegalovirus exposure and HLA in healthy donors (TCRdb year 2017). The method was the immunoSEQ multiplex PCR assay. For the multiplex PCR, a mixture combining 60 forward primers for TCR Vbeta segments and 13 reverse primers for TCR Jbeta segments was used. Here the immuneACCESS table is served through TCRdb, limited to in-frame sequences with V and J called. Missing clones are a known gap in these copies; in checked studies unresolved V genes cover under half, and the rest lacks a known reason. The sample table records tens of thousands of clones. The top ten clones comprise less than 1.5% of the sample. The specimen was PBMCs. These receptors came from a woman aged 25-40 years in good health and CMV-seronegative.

Here the CDR3 reads CASSIAGSPSYEQYF. The CDR3 nucleotides read TGTGCCAGCAGTATAGCGGGAAGCCCTTCCTACGAGCAGTACTTC. The rearrangement joins TRBV2 to TRBJ2-7; 8 bases map to TRBD2. The CDR3 is 15 residues long. With 5 bases clipped from V and 1 base from J, the junction kept 7 bases outside the gene matches. From germline, CDR1 is SNHLY and CDR2 FYNNEI.

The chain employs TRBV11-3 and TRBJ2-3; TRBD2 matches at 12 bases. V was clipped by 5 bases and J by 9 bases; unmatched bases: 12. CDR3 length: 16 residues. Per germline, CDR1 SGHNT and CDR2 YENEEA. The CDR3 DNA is TGTGCCAGCAGCCTCCCGACTAGCGGGAGTGGGGGAACGCAGTATTTT. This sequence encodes CASSLPTSGSGGTQYF.

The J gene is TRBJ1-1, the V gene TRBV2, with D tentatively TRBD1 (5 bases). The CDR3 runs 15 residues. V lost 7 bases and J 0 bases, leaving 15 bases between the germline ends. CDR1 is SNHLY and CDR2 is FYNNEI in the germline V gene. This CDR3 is CASKGRGTLNTEAFF. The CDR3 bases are TGTGCCAGCAAAGGGAGAGGGACTCTGAACACTGAAGCTTTCTTT.

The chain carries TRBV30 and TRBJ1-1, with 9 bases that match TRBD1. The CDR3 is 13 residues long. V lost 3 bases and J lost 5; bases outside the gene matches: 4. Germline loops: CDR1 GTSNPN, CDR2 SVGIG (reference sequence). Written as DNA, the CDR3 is TGTGCCTGGAGCGAAGACAGGGGGACTGAAGCTTTCTTT. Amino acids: CAWSEDRGTEAFF. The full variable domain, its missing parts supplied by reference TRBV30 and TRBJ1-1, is SQTIHQWPATLVQPVGSPLSLECTVEGTSNPNLYWYRQAAGRGLQLLFYSVGIGQISSEVPQNLSASRPQDRQFILSSKKLLLSDSGFYLCAWSEDRGTEAFFGQGTRLTVV.